This T cell receptor beta chain comes out of a study of T cell changes during pregnancy in multiple sclerosis. Clones were read by immunoSEQ multiplex PCR, and TCRdb kept only the in-frame ones, dropping some. The table includes about 40,000 clones, about nine tenths detected once. The germline CDR1 and CDR2 sequences are LNHDA and SQIVND (reference sequence). The CDR3 covers 17 residues. After removal of 1 base from V and 2 bases from J, the junction contained 6 bases not matched to a gene. The clonotype originates from a female donor in good health, enrolled as a control in a pregnancy study. V is TRBV19 and J is TRBJ2-3, with 10 bases identical to TRBD2. This specimen was CD4+ T cells from peripheral blood mononuclear cells, taken in the second trimester of pregnancy. The CDR3 protein is CASSIAPLAGDTDTQYF. CDR3 nucleotide sequence: TGTGCCAGTAGTATAGCCCCCCTAGCGGGGGACACAGATACGCAGTATTTT.